What follows is one T cell receptor (beta chain) and its context. Its specificity is unknown. PCR amplification relied on 60 Vbeta primers (plus 13 Jbeta primers). Sequencing was performed with immunoSEQ multiplex PCR; in TCRdb, only in-frame clones are kept and a portion is missing. The data show 160,000 or so clones, 55% to 75% seen once. This entry belongs to a study of cytomegalovirus exposure and HLA in healthy donors. Broader study findings: A likely sequencing artifact accounted for one observed cluster of highly shared sequence variants. A list of about 180 TCR beta chains associated with cytomegalovirus was given. Many donors carried some public TCRs, although rarity characterized most TCR sequences. For cytomegalovirus status, the classifier reportedly gave diagnoses with high specificity and sensitivity.

The sequence was collected from a human donor in good health. Sequencing used PBMCs.

CDR3 residues: CASSGGTGGTLVEKLFF. The CDR3 DNA follows: TGCGCCAGCAGCGGAGGGACAGGGGGAACGCTCGTTGAAAAACTGTTTTTT. The chain uses TRBV5-1 and TRBJ1-4, with 11 bases matching TRBD1. The V gene's germline CDR1 is SGHRS and CDR2 YFSETQ. Losses at the gene ends were 4 bases for V and 7 bases for J; bases not matched to a gene: 12. This CDR3 spans 17 amino acids.